This T cell receptor (beta chain) was captured in a study of cytomegalovirus exposure and HLA in healthy donors. The study's findings and limits: In vitro experiments confirmed that three CMV-associated chains were specific for CMV antigens. Later genetic work tied a missense DCLRE1C variant to beta-chain V and J trimming. In an earlier analysis, in some 500 donors, most V segments appeared productive either ~87% or ~30% of the time.

The germline gives CDR1 SGHRS, CDR2 YFSETQ. This CDR3 region has 13 residues. V was pared by 6 bases and J by 6 bases, with 13 bases between. In the case of this clone: Its antigen is unidentified.

Primers for the PCR totalled 60 Vbeta and 13 Jbeta. Some clones are missing from TCRdb's copy, which holds only in-frame ones; the method was immunoSEQ multiplex PCR. The sample has over 90,000 clones, around 77% seen once. Sequencing was performed on PBMCs. This chain connects TRBV5-1 to TRBJ1-3; D is unclear. The TCR comes from a woman aged 60-70 years in good health and CMV-seropositive. The CDR3 is CASNQLQKNTIYF. CDR3 nucleotides: TGCGCCAGCAACCAGCTACAGAAAAACACCATATATTTT.